This record looks at one T cell receptor (beta chain) sequence and its context. Its antigen is as yet unknown. Per the germline V gene, CDR1 is MNHEY and CDR2 is SMNVEV (reference sequence). The CDR3 extends over 15 amino acids. Trimming took off 3 bases at V and 2 bases at J, with 13 bases between the two ends. The entry originates in a study of identical twins. Study-wide points: The models systematically underestimated how much out-of-frame TCR alpha was shared in monozygotic twins. Beta out-of-frame sequences showed weaker excess twin sharing. Zero-insertion findings could be partly confounded by invariant cells (MAIT and iNKT cells).

TCRdb redid the calling of the 5' RACE reads with MiXCR, one entry per CDR3 protein. This sample has 500,000 or so distinct CDR3 sequences, with 14% found just once. In addition, the sample was reused for a study of yellow fever vaccine responses in identical twins.

The sequence came from a woman between 18 and 30 years old in good health. The specimen sequenced was CD4+ T cells sorted from blood. The chain is built from TRBV27 and TRBJ1-2; D is uncertain. CDR3 sequence: CASSFLGSPNYGYTF. The DNA for the CDR3 is TGTGCCAGCAGTTTTTTGGGGTCCCCCAACTATGGCTACACCTTC.